These T cell receptor beta chains were read from a single sample in a study of response to subunit inactivated influenza vaccine. TCRdb used MiXCR to reprocess the RT-PCR reads, holding one entry per CDR3 protein. The sample has around 150,000 distinct CDR3 sequences, roughly 10% seen once. The specimen comprised non-naive T cells sorted from PBMCs, sampled about 40 days after vaccination. The receptors were sampled from a man aged 45-65 years who received an inactivated influenza vaccine. Both conserved end residues are part of each CDR3. D genes are given only for firm matches. Rows may omit the clone size; those that give it use once, few, many or a size class.

d_gene: TRBD1
abundance: NA
j_gene: TRBJ2-7
v_gene: TRBV28
CDR3nt: TGTGCCAGCAGGCATAATCGGGACAGCTCCTACGAGCAGTACTTC
CDR3aa: CASRHNRDSSYEQYF

d_gene: TRBD2
abundance: many
j_gene: TRBJ2-2
v_gene: TRBV4-2
CDR3nt: TGTGCCAGCAGCCATCGGACTAGCGGGGGGACCCGAGGTACCGGGGAGCTGTTTTTT
CDR3aa: CASSHRTSGGTRGTGELFF

d_gene: TRBD1
abundance: NA
j_gene: TRBJ1-1
v_gene: TRBV7-2
CDR3nt: TGTGCCAGCAGCAGAGGGGGCAGCGACACTGAAGCTTTCTTT
CDR3aa: CASSRGGSDTEAFF

d_gene: TRBD1
abundance: few
j_gene: TRBJ1-1
v_gene: TRBV4-3
CDR3nt: TGCGCCAGCAGCCAGCGGACAGGAGGCACTGAAGCTTTCTTT
CDR3aa: CASSQRTGGTEAFF

d_gene: NA
abundance: NA
j_gene: TRBJ2-1
v_gene: TRBV20-1
CDR3nt: TGCAGTGCTAGACGGGCCCAGAGGGGCAATGAGCAGTTCTTC
CDR3aa: CSARRAQRGNEQFF

d_gene: NA
abundance: few
j_gene: TRBJ1-1
v_gene: TRBV7-2
CDR3nt: TGTGCCAGCAGCTTAGCCTGGCAGGGAGGCACTGAAGCTTTCTTT
CDR3aa: CASSLAWQGGTEAFF

d_gene: TRBD2
abundance: NA
j_gene: TRBJ2-1
v_gene: TRBV5-5
CDR3nt: TGTGCCAGCAGCTTACTAGCGGGAGGCCGTGGGCCAAACGATGAGCAGTTCTTC
CDR3aa: CASSLLAGGRGPNDEQFF

d_gene: TRBD2
abundance: few
j_gene: TRBJ2-7
v_gene: TRBV7-2
CDR3nt: TGTGCCAGCAGCTTAGACGGGAGGGGGGGCGAGCAGTACTTC
CDR3aa: CASSLDGRGGEQYF

d_gene: NA
abundance: NA
j_gene: TRBJ1-2
v_gene: TRBV29-1
CDR3nt: TGCAGCGTTGTATTGGCGGCCCGTAACTATGGCTACACCTTC
CDR3aa: CSVVLAARNYGYTF

d_gene: NA
abundance: few
j_gene: TRBJ1-6
v_gene: TRBV30
CDR3nt: TGTGCCTGGACACACAGGGATAATTCACCCCTCCACTTT
CDR3aa: CAWTHRDNSPLHF

d_gene: TRBD2
abundance: NA
j_gene: TRBJ2-2
v_gene: TRBV11-3
CDR3nt: TGTGCCAGCAGCAACTACGGGCGGGGGGACACCGGGGAGCTGTTTTTT
CDR3aa: CASSNYGRGDTGELFF

d_gene: TRBD2
abundance: few
j_gene: TRBJ2-7
v_gene: TRBV12-3/TRBV12-4
CDR3nt: TGTGCCAGCAGGGGGGGGTCCTACGAGCAGTACTTC
CDR3aa: CASRGGSYEQYF

d_gene: TRBD1
abundance: few
j_gene: TRBJ1-1
v_gene: TRBV27
CDR3nt: TGTGCCAGCAGCAAGACAGGGGTGACGAACACTGAAGCTTTCTTT
CDR3aa: CASSKTGVTNTEAFF

d_gene: TRBD1
abundance: few
j_gene: TRBJ1-1
v_gene: TRBV29-1
CDR3nt: TGCAGCGTGGGACAGGGGCGGAGAGCTGAAGCTTTCTTT
CDR3aa: CSVGQGRRAEAFF

d_gene: NA
abundance: few
j_gene: TRBJ2-5
v_gene: TRBV6-1
CDR3nt: TGTGCCAGCAATGTTCGGGAAGAGACCCAGTACTTC
CDR3aa: CASNVREETQYF

d_gene: NA
abundance: NA
j_gene: TRBJ2-3
v_gene: TRBV6-5
CDR3nt: TGTGCCAGCAGTTACAGGGGCACAGATACGCAGTATTTT
CDR3aa: CASSYRGTDTQYF

d_gene: NA
abundance: many
j_gene: TRBJ2-3
v_gene: TRBV9
CDR3nt: TGTGCCAGCAGAGCGGGACAGAGCACAGATACGCAGTATTTT
CDR3aa: CASRAGQSTDTQYF

d_gene: TRBD2
abundance: NA
j_gene: TRBJ2-3
v_gene: TRBV9
CDR3nt: TGTGCCAGCAGCGCGCGGACTAGCGGGCATACGCAGTATTTT
CDR3aa: CASSARTSGHTQYF

d_gene: TRBD1
abundance: NA
j_gene: TRBJ2-5
v_gene: TRBV7-8
CDR3nt: TGTGCCAGCAGCTTAGAAAGACAGGGGAGAGGGACCCAGTACTTC
CDR3aa: CASSLERQGRGTQYF

d_gene: NA
abundance: few
j_gene: TRBJ2-5
v_gene: TRBV7-9
CDR3nt: TGTGCCAGCAGCTTAGAGCTCACCAGGGAGACCCAGTACTTC
CDR3aa: CASSLELTRETQYF

d_gene: TRBD2
abundance: NA
j_gene: TRBJ2-3
v_gene: TRBV27
CDR3nt: TGTGCCAGCAGTTTAGCGGTAGGAGCGGGGGGCACAGATACGCAGTATTTT
CDR3aa: CASSLAVGAGGTDTQYF

d_gene: NA
abundance: NA
j_gene: TRBJ2-7
v_gene: TRBV6-2/TRBV6-3
CDR3nt: TGTGCCAGCAGTTTCACGGACCAAGGCGCCTACGAGCAGTACTTC
CDR3aa: CASSFTDQGAYEQYF

d_gene: TRBD2
abundance: few
j_gene: TRBJ2-1
v_gene: TRBV20-1
CDR3nt: TGCAGTGCTAGGAACAATCTAGCGTTGTCGGGGGGTTACAATGAGCAGTTCTTC
CDR3aa: CSARNNLALSGGYNEQFF

d_gene: NA
abundance: NA
j_gene: TRBJ1-1
v_gene: TRBV3-1
CDR3nt: TGTGCCAGCAGCCAAGCGTTAAGCACTGAAGCCTTCTTT
CDR3aa: CASSQALSTEAFF